The present T cell receptor (beta chain) was sequenced within a study of T cell responses to AZD1222 COVID-19 vaccine. Method: immunoSEQ multiplex PCR; TCRdb's copy keeps in-frame clones and lacks some. This table has some 120,000 clones, around 92% appearing once. Study observations and caveats: After two AZD1222 doses, spike-specific TCR breadth and depth rose versus day 0. Seropositive AZD1222 recipients at baseline numbered only 6 or 7. The donor group comprised mostly white British people and more females; the analysis possibly underestimated clonal diversity.

A word on this clone: Antigen: not known.

This receptor was identified in an adult in good health. The sample consisted of peripheral blood, taken on day 0 of AZD1222 vaccination.

DNA for the CDR3: TGTGCCAGCAGCAGATACGGGACTAGCGTAGGAGAGACCCAGTACTTC. Its translation is CASSRYGTSVGETQYF. This sequence joins TRBV7-8 and TRBJ2-5, with 10 positions matching TRBD2. J gave up 4 bases and V 5 bases, and 10 bases lay outside the gene matches. This CDR3 contains 16 residues. In germline, CDR1 is SGHVS, CDR2 FQNEAQ.